Described below is a single TCR beta chain sequence and its context. This clonotype was detected a few times. There is no known antigen for this receptor. Base qualities are not at hand, and no much larger clone is one base apart. V is pared back by 0 bases and J by 4 bases, with 15 bases lying between the germline termini. CDR1 is given as DFQATT and CDR2 as SNEGSKA, both from the germline V gene (reference sequence). The CDR3 starts with the cysteine, ends with the phenylalanine, and has 15 residues. The retained sequence is limited to the CDR3, 45 bases, with the frame set at the first base. This specimen belongs to a study (dated by TCRdb to between 2015 and 2016). In terms of the full investigation: The study set out to test whether tumor-infiltrating Tregs in breast cancer get recruited from blood Tregs or are instead converted in situ from other CD4+ T cell subsets. Study-wide conclusions, independent of this receptor: The validation in the larger cohort was limited to a single TCR beta V-J rearrangement instead of whole repertoires. The greatest overlap of tumor-infiltrating Treg TCR alpha and beta sequences was with tumor naive CD4+ T cells, followed next by blood naive CD4+ T cells. The TCR gene usage of tumor memory CD4+ T cells clustered together with blood and lymph node memory CD4+ cells and with lymph node naive CD4+ cells.

The memory CD4+ T cell population was isolated based on a CD4+CD45RO+CD25- phenotype. Tregs, naive and memory CD4+ T cells from tumor, blood and ipsilateral draining lymph nodes of a few breast cancer patients underwent full-length TCR alpha and beta sequencing. Tumor tissue and lymph nodes obtained by ipsilateral axillary dissection were perfused with PBS, cut into small pieces and digested using collagenase I and hyaluronidase. Ficoll density gradient centrifugation was used to isolate mononuclear cells from lymph nodes or from under 55 ml of peripheral blood. A purity exceeding 90% was confirmed by FACS for the sorted cell populations. Amplification of full-length TCR variable regions was done by 5' RACE PCR using constant-region reverse primers, and this step was followed by semi-nested PCR with Nested Universal Primer A. Using the ReliaPrep RNA Cell Miniprep System, total RNA was extracted, and the SMARTer RACE 5'/3' Kit was then used to reverse transcribe the RNA into 5'RACE-ready cDNA. Multiplex adaptors were used to barcode the full-length TCR alpha and beta libraries, which were then sequenced on an Illumina MiSeq. Under the source paper's analysis protocol: For each of nine subset-tissue groups, sequencing data from the five patients were pooled, and the groups were compared by unsupervised clustering of TCR gene usage. The Morisita-Horn index, with shared sequences weighted by their contribution to each repertoire, was used to calculate repertoire similarity. Clones were called with MiXCR by TCRdb after fastp trimmed the public reads at Q25, and only in-frame beta chains were retained. Entries that share a CDR3 protein sequence are merged under the most common genes and DNA. The V and J calls and clone size come from TCRdb's table, not from the authors' own analysis. Counted in this sample were 55,000 to 80,000 distinct CDR3 sequences; approximately 23% of them appeared once. The ten largest clones represent approximately 3.1% of the sample.

The sample taken for sequencing was memory CD4+ T cells sorted from a lymph node. The cell subset or site tag for this specimen amounts to: memory CD4+ T cells, CD4+CD45RO+CD25-. The rearranged segments are TRBV20-1 and TRBJ1-2, with the D gene uncertain. The source is a female donor with breast cancer. For the CDR3, the sequence is CSARDPLPETYGYTF. The nucleotides are TGCAGTGCTAGAGATCCCCTTCCCGAGACCTATGGCTACACCTTC.